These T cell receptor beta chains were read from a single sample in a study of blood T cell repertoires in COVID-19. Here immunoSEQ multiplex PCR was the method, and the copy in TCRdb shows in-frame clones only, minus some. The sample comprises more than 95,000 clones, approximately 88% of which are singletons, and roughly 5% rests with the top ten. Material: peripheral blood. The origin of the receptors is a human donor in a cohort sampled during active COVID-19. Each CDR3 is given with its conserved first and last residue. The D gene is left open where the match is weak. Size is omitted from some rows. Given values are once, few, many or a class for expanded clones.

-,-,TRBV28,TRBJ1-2,CASSSPQVRQTNYGYTF,TGTGCCAGCAGTTCCCCGCAGGTCCGACAAACTAACTATGGCTACACCTTC
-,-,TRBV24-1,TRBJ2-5,CATSDAGWETQYF,TGTGCCACCAGTGATGCAGGGTGGGAGACCCAGTACTTC
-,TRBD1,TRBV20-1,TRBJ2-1,CSASWDRGNEQFF,TGCAGTGCTAGTTGGGACAGGGGCAATGAGCAGTTCTTC
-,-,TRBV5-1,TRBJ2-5,CASSMRIRETQYF,TGCGCCAGCAGTATGAGAATTCGGGAGACCCAGTACTTC
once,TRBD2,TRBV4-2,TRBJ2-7,CASSHPPGLADYEQYF,TGTGCCAGCAGCCACCCCCCGGGACTAGCGGACTACGAGCAGTACTTC
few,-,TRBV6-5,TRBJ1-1,CASTYDRKNTEAFF,TGTGCCAGCACTTACGATAGAAAGAACACTGAAGCTTTCTTT
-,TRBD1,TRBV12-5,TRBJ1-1,CASGLHRGITEAFF,TGTGCTAGTGGTTTACACAGGGGAATCACTGAAGCTTTCTTT
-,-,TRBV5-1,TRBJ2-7,CASSLQQGKGYEQYF,TGCGCCAGCAGCTTGCAACAGGGCAAGGGGTACGAGCAGTACTTC
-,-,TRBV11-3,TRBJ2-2,CASSSTSKTGELFF,TGTGCCAGCAGCTCAACATCCAAGACCGGGGAGCTGTTTTTT
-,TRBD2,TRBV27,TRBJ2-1,CAIGSGWGLAGGLNEQFF,TGTGCCATCGGGAGTGGGTGGGGGCTAGCGGGAGGGCTAAATGAGCAGTTCTTC
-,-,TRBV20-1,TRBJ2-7,CSDREYYEQYF,TGCAGTGATCGGGAATACTACGAGCAGTACTTC
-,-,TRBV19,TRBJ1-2,CASSGGLNYGYTF,TGTGCCAGTAGTGGAGGCCTGAACTATGGCTACACCTTC
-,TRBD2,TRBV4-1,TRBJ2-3,CASSQRGLAGNTDTQYF,TGCGCCAGCAGCCAAAGGGGACTAGCGGGGAACACAGATACGCAGTATTTT
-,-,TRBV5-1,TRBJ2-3,CASSRGTDTQYF,TGCGCCAGCAGCCGGGGTACAGATACGCAGTATTTT
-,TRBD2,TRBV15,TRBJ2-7,CATSRDGRLAGDYEQYF,TGTGCCACCAGCAGAGATGGCCGACTAGCGGGAGACTACGAGCAGTACTTC
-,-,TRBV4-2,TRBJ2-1,CASSQDSVSYNEQFF,TGTGCCAGCAGCCAAGATAGCGTTTCCTACAATGAGCAGTTCTTC
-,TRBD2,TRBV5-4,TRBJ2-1,CASSLVVGRGNNEQFF,TGTGCCAGCAGCTTGGTAGTCGGGAGGGGTAACAATGAGCAGTTCTTC
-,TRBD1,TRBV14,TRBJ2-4,CASSHHHQKMTGGVLDIQYF,TGTGCCAGCAGCCACCACCACCAAAAGATGACAGGGGGAGTGTTAGACATTCAGTACTTC
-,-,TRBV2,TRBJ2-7,CASRVSYEQYF,TGTGCCAGCAGGGTCAGCTACGAGCAGTACTTC
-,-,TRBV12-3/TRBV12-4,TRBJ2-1,CASRSGSYEQFF,TGTGCCAGCAGGAGCGGGTCCTATGAGCAGTTCTTC
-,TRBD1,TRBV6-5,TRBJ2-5,CASSLRDRGADGVQYF,TGTGCCAGCAGTTTAAGGGACAGGGGCGCGGACGGTGTCCAGTACTTC
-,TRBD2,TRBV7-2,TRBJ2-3,CASSSKVQRGVGF,TGTGCCAGCAGCTCGAAAGTACAGCGGGGGGTAGGTTTT
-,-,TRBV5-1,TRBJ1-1,CASSATLETGEAFF,TGCGCCAGCAGCGCTACTCTGGAAACAGGGGAAGCTTTCTTT
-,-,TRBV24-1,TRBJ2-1,CATSAAGQVYNEQFF,TGTGCCACCAGTGCAGCGGGACAGGTCTACAATGAGCAGTTCTTC
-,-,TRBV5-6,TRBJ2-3,CASSSPYTMNF,TGTGCCAGCAGCTCTCCCTATACGATGAATTTT
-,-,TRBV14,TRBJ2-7,CASSQDLASYEQYF,TGTGCCAGCAGCCAAGATCTGGCTAGCTACGAGCAGTACTTC
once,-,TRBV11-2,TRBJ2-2,CASSLGPPRRGTGELFF,TGTGCCAGCAGCTTAGGGCCCCCAAGACGAGGGACCGGGGAGCTGTTTTTT
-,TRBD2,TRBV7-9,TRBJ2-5,CASSFSGRETQYF,TGTGCCAGCAGCTTTAGCGGGAGAGAGACCCAGTACTTC